This note documents a single TCR beta chain sequence. The J segment lost 3 bases and the V segment lost 5 bases, leaving 6 bases of the junction unmatched. The germline V gene encodes CDR1 KGHSH and CDR2 LQKENI. The CDR3 length is 14 residues. This sample was included in a study of human T cells and chemical hapten exposure. On the study more broadly: All through the approximately 26-week study, the scalp of each patient received diphenylcyclopropenone doses weekly. Upper-back patch tests with 0.01% DPC were read at 6 days.

TCRdb passed the RACE reads through MiXCR, listing each CDR3 protein once. The sample lists around 250,000 distinct CDR3 sequences, about 8.1% seen once, with 2% to 2.5% in the top ten. Time point specified: pre-sensitization, week 0. Regarding treatment: therapeutic diphenylcyclopropenone sensitization with weekly scalp DPC. Suited to DPC and affected by alopecia, the donors ranged from 18 to 70 years old. Unfractionated whole blood served as the source for total RNA extraction. The source material was whole blood, sampled in connection with sensitization to the hapten diphenylcyclopropenone (DPC). The receptor's source is a woman aged 40 to 49 with alopecia areata. Some clones in this sample may be carry-over from other donors' samples. The chain uses TRBV18 and TRBJ1-1; 7 bases are shared with TRBD1. The chain's CDR3 is CASSGQDVDTEAFF. CDR3 nucleotides: TGTGCCAGCTCAGGACAGGACGTGGACACTGAAGCTTTCTTT.